One sample yielded the 5 T cell receptor beta chains listed below, sequenced in a study of identical twins. TCRdb redid the calling of the 5' RACE reads with MiXCR, one entry per CDR3 protein. The data hold hundreds of thousands of distinct CDR3 sequences, with under 9% observed a single time. These data also featured in a second study, about yellow fever vaccine responses in identical twins.

The specimen was memory (CD45RO+) T cells sorted from blood. The source of these receptors is a woman under 30 in good health.

This clonotype was counted only a few times. The chain uses TRBV5-6 and TRBJ1-1, with 9 bases lining up with TRBD1. The CDR3 has 18 residues. J gave up 3 bases and V 0 bases, and 12 bases lay outside the gene matches. Germline values: CDR1 SGHDT, CDR2 YYEEEE. CDR3: CASSLDPWDRVRYTEAFF. CDR3 DNA: TGTGCCAGCAGCTTGGACCCCTGGGACAGGGTTAGGTACACTGAAGCTTTCTTT. Drawing the rest from reference TRBV5-6 and TRBJ1-1, the complete variable domain is DAGVTQSPTHLIKTRGQQVTLRCSPKSGHDTVSWYQQALGQGPQFIFQYYEEEERQRGNFPDRFSGHQFPNYSSELNVNALLLGDSALYLCASSLDPWDRVRYTEAFFGQGTRLTVV.

This clonotype has ten or more counts. V gene TRBV12-3 or TRBV12-4 combines with J gene TRBJ1-1; D is perhaps TRBD1 (5 bases). V lost 6 bases, J lost 1 base, and 12 bases lay in between. This CDR3 comprises 14 residues. CDR3 sequence (DNA): TGTGCCAGCAGAGACGGACATTCGAACACTGAAGCTTTCTTT. The encoded protein is CASRDGHSNTEAFF.

V usage is TRBV25-1 and J usage is TRBJ2-7; maybe TRBD2 (5 bases). The CDR3 contains 12 residues. Germline-derived CDR1 and CDR2 are MGHDK and SYGVNS. V shed 1 base and J shed 6 bases, with 7 bases lying between them. CDR3: CASSESGSEQYF. The CDR3 region has the DNA TGTGCCAGCAGTGAATCTGGGAGCGAGCAGTACTTC.

With respect to this clonotype: It may be a read error: a sequence one base away is much more abundant. This chain connects TRBV4-1 to TRBJ2-1, with D unresolved. Per germline, CDR1 MGHRA and CDR2 YSYEKL. The CDR3 is made up of 16 amino acids. The CDR3 DNA follows: TGCGCCAGCAGCGAAGATACCGCTAGCTCCTACAATGAGCAGTTCTTC. Encoded protein: CASSEDTASSYNEQFF.

This clonotype was picked up a small number of times. This chain links TRBV6-5 with TRBJ1-6, with TRBD1 as a possible D gene (6 bases). Germline V CDR1 and CDR2: MNHEY, SVGAGI. The CDR3 has 16 residues. V lost 1 base to trimming and J lost 8 bases, with 15 bases between them. The CDR3 DNA is TGTGCCAGCAGTTACTTCGGGAGGGGGTACGATTCACCCCTCCACTTT. This sequence encodes CASSYFGRGYDSPLHF.